This T cell receptor beta chain derives from a study of T cell responses to AZD1222 COVID-19 vaccine. V lost 5 bases and J lost 0, with 13 bases in between. The CDR3 extends over 16 amino acids. Germline values: CDR1 MNHEY, CDR2 SMNVEV (reference sequence). Study-level points and caveats: Baseline seropositives among AZD1222 recipients totaled only 6 or 7. Clonal diversity was possibly underestimated, and white British individuals and females predominated among donors. The reported proportion of spike-specific TCRs targeting unmutated variant regions was nearly half.

TCRdb's table, derived via immunoSEQ multiplex PCR, lists solely in-frame clones and lacks some. The sample gives about 110,000 clones, roughly nine tenths of which show up once; about 4.5% is in the top ten. This clone was found once. Its antigen is undetermined. The chain recombines TRBV27 with TRBJ2-2; D is unresolved. The sequence was obtained from an adult in good health. Material: peripheral blood, obtained on day 0 of AZD1222 vaccination. For the CDR3, the DNA is TGTGCCAGCAGTCCCCTATGGCGAGCGAACACCGGGGAGCTGTTTTTT. Its translation: CASSPLWRANTGELFF.